The 14 T cell receptor beta chains reported below all come from one sample, sequenced in a study of post-analysis software for immune sequencing data. Points from the study as a whole: Among a few TRBV segments more frequent in patients than controls were TRBV5-6, TRBV5-1 and TRBV20-1.

Prepared libraries of TCR beta cDNA carried unique molecular identifiers. TCRdb re-analysed the PCR reads in MiXCR, keeping a single row per CDR3 protein. This sample has 750,000 to 900,000 distinct CDR3 sequences; roughly 46% occur once, and the top ten carry 4.9%. No antigens are known for them. Material for sequencing was blood. The receptors shown here come from a girl aged 5-17 years with multiple sclerosis.

With respect to this clonotype: Compared with germline, one end of the junction differs, possibly owing to a read error. The chain has TRBV6-6 and TRBJ2-3; D is undetermined. Germline values: CDR1 MNHNY, CDR2 SVGAGI (reference sequence). This CDR3 has 16 amino acids. CDR3 in amino acids: CACSYSSGSSTDTQYF. The CDR3 nucleotides are TGTGCCTGCAGTTACTCGTCTGGCAGTAGCACAGATACGCAGTATTTT.

This clonotype was recorded a few times. This chain joins TRBV20-1 and TRBJ2-7, with D possibly being TRBD1 (6 bases). The germline V gene encodes CDR1 DFQATT and CDR2 SNEGSKA (reference sequence). CDR3 length equals 14 residues. Trimming took 0 bases from V and 3 from J, leaving 12 bases between them. The CDR3 DNA follows: TGCAGTGCTAGAGATCGGGGCAGGGGCTACGAGCAGTACTTC. Protein: CSARDRGRGYEQYF.

This chain links TRBV24-1 with TRBJ2-3; 10 nucleotides line up with TRBD2. Germline CDR1 KGHDR, CDR2 SFDVKD. This CDR3 spans 16 amino acids. The junction had 3 bases not matched to a gene; V was cut back by 4 bases and J by 0 bases. The CDR3 DNA follows: TGTGCCACCAGTGAGGCGGGACTAGCGAGCACAGATACGCAGTATTTT. Protein: CATSEAGLASTDTQYF.

The gene calls are TRBV15 and TRBJ1-5, with unresolved D. The V end lost 0 bases, the J end lost 5 bases, and 17 bases lay between the germline ends. From germline, CDR1 is LNHNV and CDR2 YYDKDF (reference sequence). This CDR3 region has 17 residues. The CDR3 protein is CATSRDIGPGRHQPQHF. The CDR3 nucleotides are TGTGCCACCAGCAGAGATATAGGTCCCGGGCGGCATCAGCCCCAGCATTTT.

The V call is TRBV7-9, the J call TRBJ2-3; TRBD2 aligns across 15 bases. This CDR3 spans 17 amino acids. Germline trimming cut 5 bases from V and 6 bases from J; bases unmatched to any gene: 9. Germline V gives CDR1 SEHNR, CDR2 FQNEAQ (reference sequence). The CDR3 is CASSPRTSGRAGDTQYF. The DNA for the CDR3 is TGTGCCAGCAGCCCTCGGACTAGCGGGAGGGCCGGGGATACGCAGTATTTT.

V is TRBV6-6 and J is TRBJ2-3; 8 bases are a match to TRBD2. The CDR3 covers 17 residues. With V trimmed by 2 bases and J by 5 bases, 12 bases remained unmatched. Germline V CDR1 and CDR2: MNHNY, SVGAGI (reference sequence). This CDR3 is CASSYDPPAGAEDTQYF. For the CDR3, the DNA is TGTGCCAGCAGTTACGATCCCCCAGCGGGAGCTGAAGATACGCAGTATTTT.

The rearrangement links TRBV6-4 to TRBJ2-1; 13 bases are a match to TRBD2. Germline V gene sequence: CDR1 MRHNA, CDR2 SNTAGT. The length of the CDR3 is 15 residues. V was pared by 6 bases and J by 9 bases, with 8 bases of the junction left unmatched. The CDR3 protein is CASRALAGGPGEQFF. The CDR3 bases are TGTGCCAGCAGGGCACTAGCGGGAGGGCCGGGTGAGCAGTTCTTC.

This rearrangement joins TRBV7-2 to TRBJ2-1; 7 bases agree with TRBD2. CDR3 length equals 16 residues. Germline V lookup: CDR1 SGHTA, CDR2 FQGNSA. The V segment lost 5 bases and the J segment 0 bases; nucleotides outside the gene matches: 7. The CDR3 nucleotides are TGTGCCAGCAGCCCCTGGGGGGGAGTCTCCTACAATGAGCAGTTCTTC. Translated: CASSPWGGVSYNEQFF.

The V call is TRBV7-9, the J call TRBJ2-7; D not resolved. The J call may be mistaken, given a closer DNA end match to TRBJ2-5. The CDR3 is 13 amino acids. Germline loops: CDR1 SEHNR, CDR2 FQNEAQ (reference sequence). CDR3 sequence: CASSPTYPETQYF. The CDR3 DNA sequence: TGTGCCAGCAGCCCAACATATCCCGAGACCCAGTACTTC.

This clonotype has a single count. V is TRBV7-2 and J is TRBJ2-1; 7 nucleotides align to TRBD2. Germline V gene lookup returns CDR1 SGHTA and CDR2 FQGNSA. V lost 5 bases to trimming and J lost 9 bases; unmatched junction nucleotides: 4. The CDR3 consists of 12 residues. Here the CDR3 DNA reads TGTGCCAGCAGCGGGGAGGGGCCTGAGCAGTTCTTC. Translated, it gives CASSGEGPEQFF.

This clonotype was seen a handful of times. The J gene is TRBJ1-2, the V gene TRBV29-1; D not certain. V shed 5 bases and J shed 8 bases, with 15 bases lying between them. The germline V gene encodes CDR1 SQVTM and CDR2 ANQGSEA. This CDR3 is built from 12 residues. The CDR3 DNA is TGCAGCGTTTCAGCCGGACGGGCGGGCTACACCTTC. As protein: CSVSAGRAGYTF.

The V and J genes are TRBV29-1 and TRBJ1-5; a weak D match, TRBD1 (6 bases). CDR3 size: 14 residues. Per germline, CDR1 SQVTM and CDR2 ANQGSEA. Trimming pared 7 bases from V and 0 bases from J, leaving 13 bases between. The DNA for the CDR3 is TGCAGCGCCCAGACAGGAGATAGCAATCAGCCCCAGCATTTT. It yields the protein CSAQTGDSNQPQHF. Looking up the rest from reference TRBV29-1 and TRBJ1-5 gives the full variable domain: SAVISQKPSRDICQRGTSLTIQCQVDSQVTMMFWYRQQPGQSLTLIATANQGSEATYESGFVIDKFPISRPNLTFSTLTVSNMSPEDSSIYLCSAQTGDSNQPQHFGDGTRLSIL.

The CDR3 sequence is CSVARQHLNTEAFF. The CDR3 DNA reads TGCAGCGTTGCCCGACAGCACCTGAACACTGAAGCTTTCTTT. The V gene is TRBV29-1, the J gene TRBJ1-1; tentatively, D is TRBD1 (5 bases). The CDR3 has 14 residues. V was cut by 4 bases and J by 0 bases, with 12 bases left in between. Germline CDR1 reads SQVTM; CDR2 reads ANQGSEA.

This clonotype was recorded a few times. The genes are TRBV25-1 and TRBJ2-3, with a possible D match to TRBD1 (6 bases). The germline V gene encodes CDR1 MGHDK and CDR2 SYGVNS. The CDR3 covers 15 residues. The V and J ends lost 4 bases and 2 bases respectively, with 13 bases between them. The chain's CDR3 is CASSVGQGPTDTQYF. The CDR3 nucleotides are TGTGCCAGCAGTGTCGGGCAGGGGCCCACAGATACGCAGTATTTT.